A selection of T cell receptor beta chains follows, all from one sample in a study of shared clonotypes between healthy human individuals. The data were produced by immunoSEQ multiplex PCR, yet TCRdb's version contains in-frame clones alone and is incomplete. The sample includes millions of clones, about 92% of them seen just once. Sequenced sample: naive CD4+ T cells from PBMCs. The origin of the receptors is a man between 18 and 35 years old in good health. Some clones in this sample may be carry-over from other donors' samples. Each CDR3 is given with its conserved first and last residue. D genes are given only for firm matches. Some rows have no size entry. The others give once, few or many, or a class for an expanded clone.

TRBV4-3	TRBJ1-2	.	.	TGCGCCAGCAGCCAAGATCTTGGGGTATCGGGTCGCAACTATGGCTACACCTTC	CASSQDLGVSGRNYGYTF
TRBV7-3	TRBJ1-1	.	TRBD1	TGTGCCAGCAGCAGCGGGACAGACACTGAAGCTTTCTTT	CASSSGTDTEAFF
TRBV23-1	TRBJ2-1	.	.	TGCGCCAGCAGTCAGCGCGGGGGCCAAAGATCCGGTGAGCAGTTCTTC	CASSQRGGQRSGEQFF
TRBV5-1	TRBJ1-3	.	.	TGCGCCAGCAGCTTGAATACAGTGACTGGAAACACCATATATTTT	CASSLNTVTGNTIYF
TRBV28	TRBJ2-3	.	.	TGTGCCAGCAGTTCGCGACAGCGAATCACAGATACGCAGTATTTT	CASSSRQRITDTQYF
TRBV7-9	TRBJ2-1	.	TRBD1	TGTGCCAGCAGCTTCATTCGTAGGGGGCTCCGCTCCTACAATGAGCAGTTCTTC	CASSFIRRGLRSYNEQFF
TRBV28	TRBJ2-7	once	.	TGTGCCAGCAGTTTAGAGGCCCGCGAGCAGTACTTC	CASSLEAREQYF
TRBV2	TRBJ2-5	.	TRBD2	TGTGCCAGCAGTGTCCCCCAACTAGCGGGAGTGAGGGAGACCCAGTACTTC	CASSVPQLAGVRETQYF
TRBV4-2	TRBJ2-1	.	TRBD2	TGTGCCAGCAGCCCAAGCGGGATGTATGATGAGCAGTTCTTC	CASSPSGMYDEQFF
TRBV2	TRBJ1-5	.	TRBD1	TGTGCCAGCAGAGGGACAGTCGGGGGCAATCAGCCCCAGCATTTT	CASRGTVGGNQPQHF
TRBV7-2	TRBJ2-5	.	.	TGTGCCAGCAGCTTAGACGGCGGCGGAGGGACCCAGTACTTC	CASSLDGGGGTQYF
TRBV28	TRBJ1-2	once	.	TGTGCCAGCAGTGCATCCAGGGGCTACACCTTC	CASSASRGYTF
TRBV10-3	TRBJ2-7	.	.	TGTGCCATCAGTGAAGGAGTTGTCTACGAGCAGTACTTC	CAISEGVVYEQYF
TRBV5-1	TRBJ2-1	.	TRBD2	TGCGCCAGCAGCTGGGGACTAGCGGGGTCATTTATGAATGAGCAGTTCTTC	CASSWGLAGSFMNEQFF
TRBV5-1	TRBJ2-7	.	.	TGCGCCAGCAGAGAGGGGACCTACGAGCAGTACTTC	CASREGTYEQYF
TRBV19	TRBJ1-5	once	.	TGTGCCAGTTGGGACAACGGGGGTCAGCCCCAGCATTTT	CASWDNGGQPQHF
TRBV28	TRBJ2-7	once	TRBD2	TGTGCCAGCAGTTTGGGGGGAGGGGTAGGCGAGCAGTACTTC	CASSLGGGVGEQYF
TRBV7-7	TRBJ2-2	.	.	TGTGCCAGCAGCTTATCCGTTCAGCCGAACACCGGGGAGCTGTTTTTT	CASSLSVQPNTGELFF
TRBV5-3	TRBJ1-1	.	.	TGTGCCAGAAGCTTGTATAAGAACACTGAAGCTTTCTTT	CARSLYKNTEAFF
TRBV5-1	TRBJ2-1	.	.	TGCGCCAGCAGCTTGGAGCAGGGCCCCCAGTTCTTC	CASSLEQGPQFF
TRBV18	TRBJ2-5	.	TRBD1	TGTGCCAGCTCTCCCGGGACAGGCCCACAAGAGACCCAGTACTTC	CASSPGTGPQETQYF
TRBV29-1	TRBJ1-1	.	.	TGCAGCGTTGTTGTCCCGGGCACTGAAGCTTTCTTT	CSVVVPGTEAFF
TRBV11-1	TRBJ2-1	.	TRBD1	TGTGCCAGCAGCTTAGGAGGACAGGGGCCCCCTTACAATGAGCAGTTCTTC	CASSLGGQGPPYNEQFF
TRBV4-1	TRBJ2-3	.	.	TGCGCCAGCAGCCAAGGGACTCTTGGCCCAGATACGCAGTATTTT	CASSQGTLGPDTQYF
TRBV5-1	TRBJ2-2	.	TRBD2	TGCGCCAGCAGCTTGGGACTAGCCCCCGGGGAGCTGTTTTTT	CASSLGLAPGELFF
TRBV2	TRBJ2-2	.	.	TGTGCCAGCAGTGAAGTTGGGCCAGGGAACACCGGGGAGCTGTTTTTT	CASSEVGPGNTGELFF
TRBV7-8	TRBJ2-7	once	.	TGTGCCAGCAGCCCATCCTACTACGAGCAGTACTTC	CASSPSYYEQYF
TRBV5-6	TRBJ2-7	.	.	TGTGCCAGCAGCCCTGTCGGAGGCGAGCAGTACTTC	CASSPVGGEQYF
TRBV11-2	TRBJ2-1	.	TRBD2	TGTGCCAGCAGCTATAGCGGGCTGGGTGAGCAGTTCTTC	CASSYSGLGEQFF
TRBV5-6	TRBJ2-1	.	TRBD2	TGTGCCAGCAGCCATAGGGAGGGCCACCTTATGCATGAGCAGTTCTTC	CASSHREGHLMHEQFF
TRBV27	TRBJ2-2	.	.	TGTGCCAGCAGTTCTCAGGGGCGCAACACCGGGGAGCTGTTTTTT	CASSSQGRNTGELFF
TRBV11-1	TRBJ2-7	.	.	TGTGCCAGCAGCTTACCGGCCGGCAGGGAGTACTTC	CASSLPAGREYF
TRBV5-4	TRBJ1-6	.	.	TGTGCCAGCAGCTTTTTTAATTCACCCCTCCACTTT	CASSFFNSPLHF
TRBV6-1	TRBJ2-2	.	.	TGTGCCAGCAGTGAGGAGGGACACACCGGGGAGCTGTTTTTT	CASSEEGHTGELFF
TRBV28	TRBJ1-1	.	.	TGTGCCAGCAGTTTGGGACACCTTGGGGCTTTCTTT	CASSLGHLGAFF
TRBV30	TRBJ2-3	.	.	TGTGCCTGGATGGGCGGCAGGATCCTCACAGATACGCAGTATTTT	CAWMGGRILTDTQYF
TRBV7-2	TRBJ2-7	.	TRBD1	TGTGCCAGCAGCTTCGGGACAGCCCTCGAGTTCCACGAGCAGTACTTC	CASSFGTALEFHEQYF
TRBV28	TRBJ1-3	.	.	TGTGCCAGCAGTTTAGGTGGAAACACCATATATTTT	CASSLGGNTIYF
TRBV5-4	TRBJ2-3	.	.	TGTGCCAGCAGCTTGTACAGGTGGGGAACCACAGATACGCAGTATTTT	CASSLYRWGTTDTQYF
TRBV6-1	TRBJ2-7	once	TRBD1	TGTGCCAGCAGATTACAGGGGCCTTCCTACGAGCAGTACTTC	CASRLQGPSYEQYF
TRBV28	TRBJ2-1	once	TRBD1	TGTGCCAGCCGAATAGTCGGACAGGCCCCCTACAATGAGCAGTTCTTC	CASRIVGQAPYNEQFF
TRBV29-1	TRBJ2-1	.	TRBD2	TGCAGCGCCTGTAGCGGGAGCTACAATGAGCAGTTCTTC	CSACSGSYNEQFF
TRBV5-4	TRBJ2-7	.	.	TGTGCCAGCAGCTTCCGAAGAACTAGCCCCCTGATCGGGGAGCAGTACTTC	CASSFRRTSPLIGEQYF
TRBV25-1	TRBJ2-7	once	TRBD1	TGTGCCAGCAGTGAAGTTGGGACAGGGGGCTACGAGCAGTACTTC	CASSEVGTGGYEQYF
TRBV29-1	TRBJ2-5	.	.	TGCAGCGTTGCCCGCGGGGAGACCCAGTACTTC	CSVARGETQYF
TRBV9	TRBJ2-5	.	.	TGTGCCAGCAGCACTCAGGGGAACGGTGGGGAGACCCAGTACTTC	CASSTQGNGGETQYF
TRBV2	TRBJ2-3	.	.	TGTGCCAGCAGTGGGGCCCGGGCTTCCCTAACGGATACGCAGTATTTT	CASSGARASLTDTQYF
TRBV15	TRBJ1-1	.	.	TGTGCCACCAGCAGAGAAGGAGGGACTGAAGCTTTCTTT	CATSREGGTEAFF
TRBV6-5	TRBJ1-5	.	.	TGTGCCAGCAGTTACTCGTTAGGGAGCAATCAGCCCCAGCATTTT	CASSYSLGSNQPQHF
TRBV11-2	TRBJ2-3	.	TRBD2	TGTGCCAGCAGCTTTCGGACTAGCGGGAGAGGTGATACGCAGTATTTT	CASSFRTSGRGDTQYF
TRBV28	TRBJ1-1	.	.	TGTGCCAGCAGTATGGCAGGGTTATCGAACACTGAAGCTTTCTTT	CASSMAGLSNTEAFF
TRBV7-9	TRBJ2-1	.	.	TGTGCCAGCAGCCTTACACCAGATTATGTATACAATGAGCAGTTCTTC	CASSLTPDYVYNEQFF
TRBV2	TRBJ2-7	.	.	TGTGCCAGCAGCGGAACCGGGACTCCCTACGAGCAGTACTTC	CASSGTGTPYEQYF
TRBV29-1	TRBJ1-1	few	.	TGCAGCGTCGGTCCAGGGATTACTGAAGCTTTCTTT	CSVGPGITEAFF
TRBV28	TRBJ2-4	once	.	TGTGCCAGCAGTTCCCCCGGACACCAACCAAACATTCAGTACTTC	CASSSPGHQPNIQYF
TRBV28	TRBJ1-5	.	.	TGTGCCAGCAGTTCCTGGGGCAATCAGCCCCAGCATTTT	CASSSWGNQPQHF